Sequencing of this T cell receptor beta chain was carried out in a study of CXCR3-negative and CXCR3-positive naive CD8 T cells. The wider study: The dataset comprises about 135 million TRB reads in total, with about 1.5 +/- 0.3 million reads per library.

Study-level findings and limits: Whereas both naive subsets had comparably high diversity, memory CD8+ cells had much lower diversity. CXCR3-positive naive cells carried more hydrophobic TRB CDR3s than CXCR3-negative naive cells did. For the naive subsets, surface CD5 was similar, and TCR strength was inferred from TRB CDR3 properties.

CD45RO-CCR7+CD27+CD95- was the phenotype of naive CD8+ T cells. To note about this clonotype: Its antigen remains unidentified.

5' RACE with UMI labels generated the TRB cDNA libraries. TCRdb reprocessed the 5' RACE reads and keeps a single row for each CDR3 protein, giving no DNA. With more than 80,000 distinct CDR3 sequences in the sample, the ten largest clones hold over 0.35%. The germline CDR1 and CDR2 sequences are DFQATT and SNEGSKA (reference sequence). The CDR3 consists of 18 residues. This chain links TRBV20-1 with TRBJ2-1; no DNA is available, so the TRBD2 call from TCRdb remains unchecked. The sample taken for sequencing was naive CXCR3+ CD8+ T cells from blood. Subset in this sample: CD45RO-CCR7+CD27+CD95- naive CD8+ T cells expressing CXCR3 (TNR3+). The sequence was obtained from a human donor in good health. Some clones in this sample may be carry-over from other donors' samples. CDR3 region: CSAREFGRLAGHYNEQFF.